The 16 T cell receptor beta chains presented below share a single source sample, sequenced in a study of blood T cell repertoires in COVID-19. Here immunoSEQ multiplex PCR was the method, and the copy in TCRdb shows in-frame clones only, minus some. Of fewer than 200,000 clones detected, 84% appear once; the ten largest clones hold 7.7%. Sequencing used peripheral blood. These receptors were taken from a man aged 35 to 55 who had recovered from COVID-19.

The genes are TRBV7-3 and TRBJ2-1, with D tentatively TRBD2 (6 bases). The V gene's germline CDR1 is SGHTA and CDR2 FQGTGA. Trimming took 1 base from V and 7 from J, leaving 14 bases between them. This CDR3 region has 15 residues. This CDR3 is CASSLMGGARNEQFF. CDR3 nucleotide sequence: TGTGCCAGCAGCTTAATGGGCGGGGCACGGAATGAGCAGTTCTTC.

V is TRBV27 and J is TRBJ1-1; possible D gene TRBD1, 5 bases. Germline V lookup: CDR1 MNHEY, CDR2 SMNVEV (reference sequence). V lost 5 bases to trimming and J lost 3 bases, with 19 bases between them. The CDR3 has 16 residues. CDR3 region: CASSTRQGREDTEAFF. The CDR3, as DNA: TGTGCCAGCAGTACCCGGCAGGGAAGAGAGGACACTGAAGCTTTCTTT.

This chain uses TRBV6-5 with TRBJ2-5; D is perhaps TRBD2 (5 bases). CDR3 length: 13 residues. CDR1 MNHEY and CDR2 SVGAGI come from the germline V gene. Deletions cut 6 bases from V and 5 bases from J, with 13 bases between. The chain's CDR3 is CASSGVEWETQYF. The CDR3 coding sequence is TGTGCCAGCAGCGGGGTGGAGTGGGAGACCCAGTACTTC.

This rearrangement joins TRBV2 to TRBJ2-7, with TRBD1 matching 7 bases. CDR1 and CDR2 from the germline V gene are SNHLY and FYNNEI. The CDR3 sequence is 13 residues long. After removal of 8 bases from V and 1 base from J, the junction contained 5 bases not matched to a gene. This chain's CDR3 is CASSDRESYEQYF. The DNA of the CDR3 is TGTGCCAGCTCTGACAGGGAATCCTACGAGCAGTACTTC. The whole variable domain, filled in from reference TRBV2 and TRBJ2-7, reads EPEVTQTPSHQVTQMGQEVILRCVPISNHLYFYWYRQILGQKVEFLVSFYNNEISEKSEIFDDQFSVERPDGSNFTLKIRSTKLEDSAMYFCASSDRESYEQYFGPGTRLTVT.

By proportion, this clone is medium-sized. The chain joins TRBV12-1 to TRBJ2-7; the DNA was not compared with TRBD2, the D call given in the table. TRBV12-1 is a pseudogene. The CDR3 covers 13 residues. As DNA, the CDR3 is TGTGCCATCGGGGGGGGTCCAAACTACGAGCAGTACTTC. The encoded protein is CAIGGGPNYEQYF.

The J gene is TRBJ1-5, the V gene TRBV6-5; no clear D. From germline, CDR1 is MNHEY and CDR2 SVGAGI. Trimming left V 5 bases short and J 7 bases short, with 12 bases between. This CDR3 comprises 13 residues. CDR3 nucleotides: TGTGCCAGCAGTAAGGGTACGGGACAGCCCCAGCATTTT. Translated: CASSKGTGQPQHF.

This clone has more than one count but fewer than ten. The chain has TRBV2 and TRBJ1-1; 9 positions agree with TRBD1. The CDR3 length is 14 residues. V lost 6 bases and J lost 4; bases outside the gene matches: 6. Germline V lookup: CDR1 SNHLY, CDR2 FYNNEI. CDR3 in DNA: TGTGCCAGCAGCGGACAGGGGTCGGGCACTGAAGCTTTCTTT. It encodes CASSGQGSGTEAFF.

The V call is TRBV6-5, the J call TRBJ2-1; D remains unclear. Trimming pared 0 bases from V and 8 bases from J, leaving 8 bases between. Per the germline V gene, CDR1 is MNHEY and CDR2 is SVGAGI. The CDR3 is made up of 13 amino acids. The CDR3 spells CASSYSQRDEQFF. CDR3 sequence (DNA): TGTGCCAGCAGTTACTCTCAACGGGATGAGCAGTTCTTC.

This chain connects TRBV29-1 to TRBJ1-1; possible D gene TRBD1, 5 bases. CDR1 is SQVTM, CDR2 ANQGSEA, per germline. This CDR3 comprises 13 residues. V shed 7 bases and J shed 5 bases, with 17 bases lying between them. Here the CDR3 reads CSAGHLWDTEAFF. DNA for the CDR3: TGCAGCGCTGGACACCTATGGGATACTGAAGCTTTCTTT.

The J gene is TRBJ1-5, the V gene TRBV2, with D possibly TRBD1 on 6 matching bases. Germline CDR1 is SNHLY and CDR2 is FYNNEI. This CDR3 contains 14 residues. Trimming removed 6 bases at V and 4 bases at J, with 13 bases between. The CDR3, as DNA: TGTGCCAGCAGAGCATTCCAGGGGAATCAGCCCCAGCATTTT. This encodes CASRAFQGNQPQHF.

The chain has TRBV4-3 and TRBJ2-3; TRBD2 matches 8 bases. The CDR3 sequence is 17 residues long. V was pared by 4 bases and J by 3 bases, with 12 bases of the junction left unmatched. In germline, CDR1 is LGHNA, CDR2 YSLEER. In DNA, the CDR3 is TGCGCCAGCAGCCGCTTTCCGGCGGGGGGAGGTACAGATACGCAGTATTTT. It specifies CASSRFPAGGGTDTQYF.

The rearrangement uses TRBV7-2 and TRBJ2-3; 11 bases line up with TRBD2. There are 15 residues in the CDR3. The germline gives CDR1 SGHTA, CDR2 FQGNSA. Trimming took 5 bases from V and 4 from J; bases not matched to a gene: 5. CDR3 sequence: CASSTSGSRADTQYF. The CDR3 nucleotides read TGTGCCAGCAGCACTAGCGGGAGTAGGGCAGATACGCAGTATTTT. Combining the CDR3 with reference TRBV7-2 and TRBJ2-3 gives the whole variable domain GAGVSQSPSNKVTEKGKDVELRCDPISGHTALYWYRQSLGQGLEFLIYFQGNSAPDKSGLPSDRFSAERTGGSVSTLTIQRTQQEDSAVYLCASSTSGSRADTQYFGPGTRLTVL.

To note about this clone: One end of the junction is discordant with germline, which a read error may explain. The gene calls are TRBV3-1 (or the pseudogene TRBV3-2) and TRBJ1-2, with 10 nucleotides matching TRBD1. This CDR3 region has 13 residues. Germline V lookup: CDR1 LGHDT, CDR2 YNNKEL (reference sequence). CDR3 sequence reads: CASSQSGQGLSYF. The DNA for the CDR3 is TGTGCCAGCAGCCAATCGGGACAGGGGCTCAGTTACTTC.

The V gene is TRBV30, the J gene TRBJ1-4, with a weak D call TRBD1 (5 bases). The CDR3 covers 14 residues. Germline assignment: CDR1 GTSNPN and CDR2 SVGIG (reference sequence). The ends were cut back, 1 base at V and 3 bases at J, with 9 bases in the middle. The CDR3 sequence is CAWSEGVANEKLFF. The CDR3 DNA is TGTGCCTGGAGTGAAGGGGTGGCTAATGAAAAACTGTTTTTT.

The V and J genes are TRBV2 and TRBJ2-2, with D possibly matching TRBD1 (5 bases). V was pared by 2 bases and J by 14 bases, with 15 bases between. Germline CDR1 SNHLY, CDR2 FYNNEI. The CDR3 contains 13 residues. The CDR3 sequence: CASSEWGPGLLFF. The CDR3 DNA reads TGTGCCAGCAGTGAATGGGGCCCCGGGTTACTGTTTTTT. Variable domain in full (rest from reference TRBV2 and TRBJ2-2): EPEVTQTPSHQVTQMGQEVILRCVPISNHLYFYWYRQILGQKVEFLVSFYNNEISEKSEIFDDQFSVERPDGSNFTLKIRSTKLEDSAMYFCASSEWGPGLLFFGEGSRLTVL.

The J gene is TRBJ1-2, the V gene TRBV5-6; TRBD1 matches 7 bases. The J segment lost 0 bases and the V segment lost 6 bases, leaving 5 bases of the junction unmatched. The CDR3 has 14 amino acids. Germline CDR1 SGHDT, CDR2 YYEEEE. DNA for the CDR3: TGTGCCAGCAAAAAGGGGGCCACTAACTATGGCTACACCTTC. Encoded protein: CASKKGATNYGYTF.